These 16 T cell receptor beta chains were sequenced from one sample in a study of T cell responses to AZD1222 COVID-19 vaccine. Some clones are missing from TCRdb's copy, which holds only in-frame ones; the method was immunoSEQ multiplex PCR. This sample has approximately 140,000 clones, with roughly nine tenths found just once. Sequenced here: peripheral blood, sampled on day 0 of AZD1222 vaccination. The receptors originated from an adult in good health.

V is TRBV5-1 and J is TRBJ2-3, with 9 nucleotides matching TRBD2. Trimming at V came to 0 bases and at J to 1 base, leaving 6 bases not matched to a gene. Germline lookup yields CDR1 SGHRS and CDR2 YFSETQ. The CDR3 spans 17 residues. Written as DNA, the CDR3 is TGCGCCAGCAGCTTGGTTGGCGGGGGGGAAGGCACAGATACGCAGTATTTT. This codes for CASSLVGGGEGTDTQYF.

This clone came up a few times. J is TRBJ2-3 and V is TRBV6-5, with 10 bases aligning to TRBD1. The germline V gene has CDR1 MNHEY and CDR2 SVGAGI. The CDR3 consists of 14 residues. The junction had 8 bases not matched to a gene; V was cut back by 9 bases and J by 5 bases. The CDR3 region has the DNA TGTGCCAGTCGGCGACAGGGGGCGGGAGATACGCAGTATTTT. It is translated as CASRRQGAGDTQYF.

This rearrangement joins TRBV11-3 to TRBJ2-5; D possibly corresponds to TRBD2 (6 bases). The CDR3 spans 14 residues. Trimming left V 1 base short and J 5 bases short, with 11 bases between. Germline loops: CDR1 SGHNT, CDR2 YENEEA. CDR3 in amino acids: CASSLAAGGETQYF. For the CDR3, the DNA is TGTGCCAGCAGCTTAGCAGCGGGTGGGGAGACCCAGTACTTC.

This chain connects TRBV5-6 to TRBJ2-3, with TRBD2 matching 13 bases. Germline loops: CDR1 SGHDT, CDR2 YYEEEE. V dropped 0 bases and J dropped 4; count of bases not matched to a gene: 5. CDR3 length: 17 residues. The CDR3 protein is CASSLVGLAGEADTQYF. As DNA, the CDR3 is TGTGCCAGCAGCTTGGTTGGACTAGCGGGGGAGGCAGATACGCAGTATTTT.

Points on this clone: At one end, the junction sequence differs from germline, possibly due to a read error. The chain links TRBV19 to TRBJ1-2, with D unclear. The CDR3 length is 13 residues. Looked up from germline, CDR1 is LNHDA and CDR2 is SQIVND (reference sequence). The CDR3 loop reads CASSIKYGRPVRF. The CDR3 DNA is TGTGCCAGTAGTATTAAGTACGGGCGACCCGTTCGTTTC.

This chain uses TRBV19 with TRBJ1-2; D remains unclear. The CDR3 consists of 14 residues. CDR1 LNHDA and CDR2 SQIVND come from the germline V gene (reference sequence). Trimming left V 1 base short and J 7 bases short, with 13 bases between. The CDR3: CASSIAGPPFGYTF. The CDR3 DNA is TGTGCCAGTAGTATAGCTGGGCCCCCCTTTGGCTACACCTTC.

The chain is built from TRBV6-2 or TRBV6-3 and TRBJ2-7; 8 positions match TRBD1. Germline loops: CDR1 MNHEY, CDR2 SVGEGT. The CDR3 has 19 residues. V lost 5 bases, J lost 2 bases, and 20 bases stayed unmatched. The chain's CDR3 is CASSQTSYERDRSPYEQYF. Here the CDR3 DNA reads TGTGCCAGCAGTCAAACATCTTATGAACGGGACAGGTCTCCCTACGAGCAGTACTTC.

To note about this clone: The junction shows a germline mismatch at one end, possibly a read error. The chain links TRBV6-1 to TRBJ1-2; D gene ambiguous. This CDR3 is 14 amino acids long. Germline V gene data show CDR1 as MNHNS and CDR2 as SASEGT. The DNA for the CDR3 is TGTGCCAGCAGGGAAGGAAACCGAAACTATGGCTACACCTTC. This translates into CASREGNRNYGYTF.

This clone was recorded only once. The chain links TRBV28 to TRBJ2-5, with D unclear. The CDR3 loop spans 13 amino acids. Germline V gives CDR1 MDHEN, CDR2 SYDVKM. Trimming removed 3 bases at V and 3 bases at J, with 8 bases between. CDR3 sequence: CASSLGSKETQYF. The CDR3 nucleotides read TGTGCCAGCAGTTTGGGCAGTAAAGAGACCCAGTACTTC.

The chain recombines TRBV30 with TRBJ2-3, with D perhaps TRBD1 (5 bases). Germline CDR1 is GTSNPN and CDR2 is SVGIG (reference sequence). Between the trimmed V and J ends, which lost 3 bases and 3 bases, there was a span of 13 bases. The CDR3 totals 14 residues. The CDR3 is CAWSAGIGTDTQYF. The CDR3 DNA follows: TGTGCCTGGAGCGCAGGGATAGGTACAGATACGCAGTATTTT.

J is TRBJ1-4 and V is TRBV7-2; unclear D gene. The CDR3 totals 17 residues. Trimming shortened V by 5 bases and J by 3 bases, and 19 bases separated the two germline ends. CDR1 and CDR2 (germline): SGHTA, FQGNSA. DNA of the CDR3: TGTGCCAGCAGCAGAGAAGTTCCCGAGCAGGCTAATGAAAAACTGTTTTTT. Amino acid sequence: CASSREVPEQANEKLFF.

The chain links TRBV7-9 to TRBJ1-1; the D is unclear. CDR3 size: 16 residues. Germline CDR1 reads SEHNR; CDR2 reads FQNEAQ (reference sequence). Trimming took 5 bases from V and 5 from J, leaving 21 bases between them. DNA of the CDR3: TGTGCCAGCAGCCCCCCCAGGATAACCCTAGAGACTGAAGCTTTCTTT. This translates into CASSPPRITLETEAFF. Looking up the rest from reference TRBV7-9 and TRBJ1-1 gives the full variable domain: DTGVSQNPRHKITKRGQNVTFRCDPISEHNRLYWYRQTLGQGPEFLTYFQNEAQLEKSRLLSDRFSAERPKGSFSTLEIQRTEQGDSAMYLCASSPPRITLETEAFFGQGTRLTVV.

The chain has TRBV24-1 and TRBJ1-2, with a possible D match to TRBD1 (6 bases). V was clipped by 5 bases and J by 4 bases, with 10 bases between them. The CDR3 runs 13 residues. The germline V gene encodes CDR1 KGHDR and CDR2 SFDVKD. CDR3 sequence: CATSGTEPYGYTF. The CDR3 coding sequence is TGTGCCACCAGTGGGACAGAGCCCTATGGCTACACCTTC.

The rearrangement links TRBV30 to TRBJ1-1; 8 bases are shared with TRBD1. With 2 bases clipped from V and 7 bases from J, the junction kept 6 bases outside the gene matches. The CDR3 runs 13 residues. Germline CDR1 reads GTSNPN; CDR2 reads SVGIG (reference sequence). The CDR3 loop is CAWSRGTGLEAFF. The CDR3 nucleotides are TGTGCCTGGAGTCGGGGGACAGGCCTTGAAGCTTTCTTT.

This chain joins TRBV11-3 and TRBJ2-3, with D tentatively TRBD2 (6 bases). V lost 1 base, J lost 0 bases, and 8 bases lay in between. CDR1 is SGHNT and CDR2 is YENEEA in the germline V gene. The CDR3 spans 15 residues. This chain's CDR3 is CASSLGRGSTDTQYF. The CDR3 DNA sequence: TGTGCCAGCAGCTTAGGGCGGGGAAGCACAGATACGCAGTATTTT.

The J gene is TRBJ1-2, the V gene TRBV29-1, with TRBD1 matching over 9 bases. V shed 7 bases and J 6 bases; nucleotides not matched to a gene: 9. CDR1 and CDR2 (germline): SQVTM, ANQGSEA. This CDR3 comprises 13 residues. CDR3 region: CSDGGQGYDGYTF. The DNA of the CDR3 is TGCAGCGACGGGGGACAGGGATACGATGGCTACACCTTC.